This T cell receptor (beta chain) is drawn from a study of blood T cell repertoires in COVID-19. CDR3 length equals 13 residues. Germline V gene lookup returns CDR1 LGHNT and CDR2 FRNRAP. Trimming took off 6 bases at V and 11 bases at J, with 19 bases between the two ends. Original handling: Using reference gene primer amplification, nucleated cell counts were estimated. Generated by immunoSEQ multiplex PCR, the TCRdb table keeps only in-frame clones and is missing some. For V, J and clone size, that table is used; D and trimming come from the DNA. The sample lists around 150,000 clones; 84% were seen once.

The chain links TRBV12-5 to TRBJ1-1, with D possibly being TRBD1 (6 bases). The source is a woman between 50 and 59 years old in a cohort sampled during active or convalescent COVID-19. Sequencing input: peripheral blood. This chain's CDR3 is CASGGALGPGAFF. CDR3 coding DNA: TGTGCTAGTGGGGGGGCTTTGGGCCCGGGCGCTTTCTTT.